The TCR beta chain under discussion was sequenced for a study of identical twins. Study conclusions and caveats: Memory repertoires showed no such pattern, whereas abundant cord blood beta clonotypes carried fewer insertions. Part of the zero-insertion signal could reflect confounding by invariant MAIT and iNKT cells.

With 1 base removed from V and 2 bases from J, the gap between germline ends came to 14 bases. CDR1 and CDR2 (germline): LGHDT, YNNKEL (reference sequence). The CDR3 runs 16 residues. This clonotype was detected only a few times. Its antigen is unidentified. Template switching added a universal primer binding site, and final cDNA carried unique molecular identifiers. One entry per CDR3 protein, called by TCRdb with MiXCR from the 5' RACE reads. The data contain hundreds of thousands of distinct CDR3 sequences, around 8.3% of them singletons. The sample also formed part of further work on yellow fever vaccine responses in identical twins.

The genes are TRBV3-1 and TRBJ2-5; no definite D call. The TCR was taken from a woman under 30 in good health. The sequencing sample was made of PBMCs. The CDR3 region is CASSQGESRAQETQYF. Written as DNA, the CDR3 is TGTGCCAGCAGCCAAGGTGAATCCCGGGCTCAAGAGACCCAGTACTTC.